This T cell receptor beta chain appears in the sequencing data of a study of identical twins. Findings of the study overall: Possibly, invariant MAIT and iNKT cells partly confounded zero-insertion analyses.

This CDR3 region has 15 residues. V was pared by 6 bases and J by 9 bases, with 7 bases of the junction left unmatched. In its sample, this clonotype was seen a few times. As yet, its antigen is unknown. TCRdb re-derived calls from the 5' RACE reads in MiXCR, one entry per CDR3 protein. The sample has around 510,000 distinct CDR3 sequences; roughly an eighth are singletons. The same sample was also used in a study of yellow fever vaccine responses in identical twins.

This chain joins TRBV12-3 or TRBV12-4 and TRBJ1-6, with 11 positions matching TRBD1. The sample was CD4+ T cells sorted from blood. The receptor was derived from a woman aged 18-30 years in good health. In nucleotides, the CDR3 is TGTGCCAGCAGCCGCGGACAGGGGGCTACTTCACCCCTCCACTTT. Its protein is CASSRGQGATSPLHF.